One sample yielded the 17 T cell receptor beta chains listed below, sequenced in a study of blood T cell repertoires in COVID-19. Data came from immunoSEQ multiplex PCR; TCRdb stores just in-frame clones and leaves some out. The profile covers 240,000 or so clones, with about 80% appearing a single time and around 9.9% taken by the ten largest. Sequencing was carried out using peripheral blood. Receptors were obtained from a woman older than 75 with acute or convalescent COVID-19.

The chain has TRBV7-2 and TRBJ2-3, with 11 bases identical to TRBD1. This CDR3 contains 19 residues. Germline CDR1 and CDR2: SGHTA and FQGNSA. V lost 6 bases and J lost 2; bases outside the gene matches: 16. The CDR3 reads CASSLYPRTGGLSTDTQYF. In DNA, the CDR3 is TGTGCCAGCAGTCTTTATCCGAGGACAGGGGGCTTATCCACAGATACGCAGTATTTT.

The chain combines TRBV10-3 with TRBJ2-5, with 8 bases matching TRBD1. The germline V gene encodes CDR1 ENHRY and CDR2 SYGVKD. Germline trimming cut 10 bases from V and 3 bases from J; bases unmatched to any gene: 4. The CDR3 length is 12 residues. CDR3 DNA sequence: TGTGCCACGGGACAGGCTGAAGAGACCCAGTACTTC. Translated: CATGQAEETQYF.

This clone was picked up one time. The V and J genes are TRBV11-2 and TRBJ1-2; TRBD1 matches at 7 bases. The CDR3 length is 14 residues. V shed 4 bases, J shed 5 bases, and the junction held 7 bases outside the gene matches. The germline gives CDR1 SGHAT, CDR2 FQNNGV. CDR3 bases: TGTGCCAGCAGCTCGATGACAGGGCGGTATGGCTACACCTTC. Translating gives CASSSMTGRYGYTF. The whole variable domain, remainder taken from reference TRBV11-2 and TRBJ1-2, is EAGVAQSPRYKIIEKRQSVAFWCNPISGHATLYWYQQILGQGPKLLIQFQNNGVVDDSQLPKDRFSAERLKGVDSTLKIQPAKLEDSAVYLCASSSMTGRYGYTFGSGTRLTVV.

The chain recombines TRBV18 with TRBJ2-7; D is unclear. The CDR3 length is 14 residues. With 3 bases removed from V and 0 bases from J, the gap between germline ends came to 9 bases. Germline CDR1 is KGHSH and CDR2 is LQKENI. This CDR3 is CASSPEAASYEQYF. CDR3 in DNA: TGTGCCAGCTCACCTGAGGCGGCCTCCTACGAGCAGTACTTC. The whole variable domain, filled in from reference TRBV18 and TRBJ2-7, reads NAGVMQNPRHLVRRRGQEARLRCSPMKGHSHVYWYRQLPEEGLKFMVYLQKENIIDESGMPKERFSAEFPKEGPSILRIQQVVRGDSAAYFCASSPEAASYEQYFGPGTRLTVT.

This clone was counted between two and nine times. This chain uses TRBV7-3 with TRBJ2-5; tentative D call: TRBD1 (6 bases). The V and J ends lost 2 bases and 1 base respectively, with 14 bases between them. This CDR3 is 16 amino acids long. Germline lookup yields CDR1 SGHTA and CDR2 FQGTGA. Here the CDR3 reads CASSLLPDRPQETQYF. The CDR3 bases are TGTGCCAGCAGCTTATTACCCGACAGGCCCCAAGAGACCCAGTACTTC.

V usage is TRBV5-1 and J usage is TRBJ2-5, with TRBD1 as a possible D gene (6 bases). Germline V gene sequence: CDR1 SGHRS, CDR2 YFSETQ. The CDR3 extends over 13 amino acids. Trimming took off 2 bases at V and 5 bases at J, with 10 bases between the two ends. In nucleotides, the CDR3 is TGCGCCAGCAGCTTTGGAACAGGGGAGACCCAGTACTTC. This sequence encodes CASSFGTGETQYF.

The genes are TRBV9 and TRBJ2-1; D is possibly TRBD2 (7 bases). With 3 bases removed from V and 8 bases from J, the gap between germline ends came to 18 bases. The CDR3 extends over 15 amino acids. Germline V lookup: CDR1 SGDLS, CDR2 YYNGEE. In DNA form, the CDR3 reads TGTGCCAGCAGCGCATATGCGGGGGCGGGCGATGAGCAGTTCTTC. Its protein product is CASSAYAGAGDEQFF.

The V call is TRBV28, the J call TRBJ1-2, with D possibly TRBD1 on 6 matching bases. V lost 10 bases, J lost 6 bases, and 18 bases lay in between. This CDR3 is 13 amino acids long. CDR1 and CDR2 (germline): MDHEN, SYDVKM. The CDR3, as DNA: TGTGCCACCCTAACAGGGCTTAAGGATGGCTACACCTTC. Amino acids: CATLTGLKDGYTF.

The chain joins TRBV18 to TRBJ1-1; 7 nucleotides align to TRBD1. Trimming took 5 bases from V and 3 from J; bases not matched to a gene: 9. The CDR3 has 15 amino acids. Germline V lookup: CDR1 KGHSH, CDR2 LQKENI. CDR3 sequence reads: CASSRARGIYTEAFF. CDR3 nucleotides: TGTGCCAGCTCAAGGGCCAGGGGGATTTACACTGAAGCTTTCTTT. Filled out from reference TRBV18 and TRBJ1-1, the complete variable domain reads NAGVMQNPRHLVRRRGQEARLRCSPMKGHSHVYWYRQLPEEGLKFMVYLQKENIIDESGMPKERFSAEFPKEGPSILRIQQVVRGDSAAYFCASSRARGIYTEAFFGQGTRLTVV.

The chain carries TRBV5-1 and TRBJ2-7; 10 bases fit TRBD2. CDR3 length equals 16 residues. V lost 1 base to trimming and J lost 0 bases; unmatched junction nucleotides: 4. The germline gives CDR1 SGHRS, CDR2 YFSETQ. The CDR3 DNA reads as TGCGCCAGCAGCTTGCTCCCTAGCGGGGGCTCCTACGAGCAGTACTTC. It encodes CASSLLPSGGSYEQYF.

The rearrangement uses TRBV5-1 and TRBJ1-4, with D possibly TRBD1 on 6 matching bases. The germline V and J ends were trimmed by 5 bases and 7 bases, with 18 bases remaining between them. The V gene's germline CDR1 is SGHRS and CDR2 YFSETQ. The CDR3 spans 15 residues. Written as DNA, the CDR3 is TGCGCCAGCAGACTACAGACAGGCCCTTTTGAAAAACTGTTTTTT. Protein sequence: CASRLQTGPFEKLFF.

DNA for the CDR3: TGCGCCAGCAGTGAGTCGGGGCAAGGAAACACCATATATTTT. Encoded protein: CASSESGQGNTIYF. The gene calls are TRBV10-2 and TRBJ1-3, with D maybe TRBD1 (5 bases). The CDR3 is made up of 14 amino acids. Between the trimmed V and J ends, which lost 0 bases and 4 bases, there was a span of 7 bases. Germline assignment: CDR1 WSHSY and CDR2 SAAADI.

The chain is built from TRBV6-6 and TRBJ2-7; 11 bases fit TRBD1. With 5 bases clipped from V and 3 bases from J, the junction kept 3 bases outside the gene matches. This CDR3 region has 14 residues. Germline V lookup: CDR1 MNHNY, CDR2 SVGAGI (reference sequence). The CDR3 bases are TGTGCCAGCAGTCCGGGACAGGGGGGCTACGAGCAGTACTTC. Translated, it gives CASSPGQGGYEQYF.

The CDR3, as DNA: TGCACCAGCAGCCAACAATCCAGGGTGCCCGGGGCCAACGTCCTGACTTTC. Amino acids: CTSSQQSRVPGANVLTF. The J gene is TRBJ2-6, the V gene TRBV1; the table's TRBD1 call for D was not verified on the DNA. TRBV1 represents a pseudogene. The CDR3 is 17 residues long.

The chain uses TRBV7-3 and TRBJ2-1; D not certain. Trimming took off 2 bases at V and 7 bases at J, with 9 bases between the two ends. The CDR3 has 13 residues. In germline, CDR1 is SGHTA, CDR2 FQGTGA. CDR3 protein: CASSLGPRNEQFF. CDR3 DNA: TGTGCCAGCAGCTTAGGTCCCAGGAATGAGCAGTTCTTC. Based on the CDR3 plus reference TRBV7-3 and TRBJ2-1, the full variable domain is GAGVSQTPSNKVTEKGKYVELRCDPISGHTALYWYRQSLGQGPEFLIYFQGTGAADDSGLPNDRFFAVRPEGSVSTLKIQRTERGDSAVYLCASSLGPRNEQFFGPGTRLTVL.

The rearrangement uses TRBV6-7 and TRBJ1-2; D remains ambiguous. TRBV6-7 is flagged as an ORF with uncertain function. V gave up 7 bases and J gave up 5 bases, with 32 bases separating them. The CDR3 totals 19 residues. CDR3 protein: CASTFLGPPFKPLGYGYTF. CDR3 coding DNA: TGTGCCAGCACCTTTCTGGGCCCTCCTTTCAAACCCCTTGGGTATGGCTACACCTTC.

The chain is built from TRBV30 and TRBJ1-2; no firm D call. V lost 2 bases and J lost 2, with 6 bases in between. From germline, CDR1 is GTSNPN and CDR2 SVGIG (reference sequence). The CDR3 length is 12 residues. CDR3 residues: CAWSTENYGYTF. The CDR3 DNA is TGTGCCTGGAGTACGGAGAACTATGGCTACACCTTC. The full variable domain, completed using reference TRBV30 and TRBJ1-2, is SQTIHQWPATLVQPVGSPLSLECTVEGTSNPNLYWYRQAAGRGLQLLFYSVGIGQISSEVPQNLSASRPQDRQFILSSKKLLLSDSGFYLCAWSTENYGYTFGSGTRLTVV.